These 29 T cell receptor beta chains came from one sample sequenced in a study of T-cell memory formation after mild COVID-19. Each CDR3 protein is one row after TCRdb ran MiXCR on the 5' RACE reads. In the table there are a few hundred thousand distinct CDR3 sequences, roughly an eighth of which are singletons. Sequencing was carried out using PBMCs or a T cell subset sorted from them (not recorded which). These receptors originate from a man younger than 35 who had mild COVID-19 (a few samples of this study predate the infection). Cell type and time point are not known.

The sample holds a few counts of this clonotype. The V and J genes are TRBV4-1 and TRBJ1-4; unclear D gene. This CDR3 spans 14 amino acids. Between the trimmed V and J ends, which lost 0 bases and 5 bases, there was a span of 7 bases. Looked up from germline, CDR1 is MGHRA and CDR2 is YSYEKL. CDR3 sequence reads: CASSQDRRNEKLFF. CDR3 bases: TGCGCCAGCAGCCAAGATCGGCGGAATGAAAAACTGTTTTTT.

This clonotype was seen a handful of times. J is TRBJ2-5 and V is TRBV7-2, with 8 bases lining up with TRBD2. The V gene end was trimmed by 6 bases and the J gene end by 5 bases; junction bases not matched to a gene: 11. CDR1 is SGHTA and CDR2 is FQGNSA in the germline V gene. The CDR3 consists of 15 residues. CDR3: CASRNTGGGMETQYF. The CDR3 DNA reads as TGTGCCAGCAGAAACACCGGGGGGGGAATGGAGACCCAGTACTTC.

The sample holds many counts of this clonotype. The chain employs TRBV5-1 and TRBJ1-4; TRBD1 matches 8 bases. The V gene's germline CDR1 is SGHRS and CDR2 YFSETQ. The ends lost 7 bases at V and 7 bases at J; junction bases unmatched: 9. The CDR3 loop spans 14 amino acids. The CDR3 DNA reads as TGCGCCAGCCGAAGTCACGACAGGGGTGAAAAACTGTTTTTT. It translates to CASRSHDRGEKLFF.

This chain joins TRBV5-5 and TRBJ2-3, with 10 positions matching TRBD2. The CDR3 runs 15 residues. The germline V gene has CDR1 SGHKS and CDR2 YYEKEE (reference sequence). The V and J ends lost 1 base and 4 bases, in that order; junction bases with no gene match: 3. The CDR3 protein is CASSLRLAGADTQYF. In nucleotides, the CDR3 is TGTGCCAGCAGCTTGAGGCTAGCGGGGGCAGATACGCAGTATTTT.

The rearrangement uses TRBV11-2 and TRBJ2-7, with D unclear. Germline V CDR1 and CDR2: SGHAT, FQNNGV. This CDR3 contains 13 residues. V lost 7 bases and J lost 0, with 10 bases in between. In DNA form, the CDR3 reads TGTGCCAGCACCCCTCCAAGCTCCTACGAGCAGTACTTC. Translation gives CASTPPSSYEQYF.

This clonotype was seen only a few times. The chain is built from TRBV9 and TRBJ2-3; D is possibly TRBD1 or TRBD2 (5 bases each). CDR1 is SGDLS, CDR2 YYNGEE, per germline. The CDR3 has 12 amino acids. The V gene lost 3 bases and the J gene lost 14 bases, with 16 bases spanning the gap. The CDR3 loop reads CASSATGAHWYF. The CDR3 coding sequence is TGTGCCAGCAGCGCAACCGGGGCCCACTGGTATTTT.

The V gene is TRBV30, the J gene TRBJ2-1; D remains ambiguous. Germline-derived CDR1 and CDR2 are GTSNPN and SVGIG (reference sequence). The CDR3 extends over 12 amino acids. V shed 5 bases and J shed 6 bases, with 11 bases lying between them. The DNA for the CDR3 is TGTGCCTGGGGTCGCCTGTCCAATGAGCAGTTCTTC. It encodes CAWGRLSNEQFF.

Only a few counts were recorded for this clonotype. This chain joins TRBV20-1 and TRBJ2-5; D tentatively fits TRBD1 or TRBD2 (5 bases each). This CDR3 is built from 14 residues. Germline CDR1 DFQATT, CDR2 SNEGSKA (reference sequence). V lost 3 bases to trimming and J lost 4 bases, with 15 bases between them. The DNA for the CDR3 is TGCAGTGCTAGGGGACCAGGGATAGGAGAGACCCAGTACTTC. This translates into CSARGPGIGETQYF.

This clonotype was found a few times. J is TRBJ2-3 and V is TRBV20-1; 10 bases match TRBD2. This CDR3 contains 16 residues. The J segment lost 1 base and the V segment lost 3 bases, leaving 7 bases of the junction unmatched. Germline lookup yields CDR1 DFQATT and CDR2 SNEGSKA (reference sequence). The chain's CDR3 is CSASSSGTSGTDTQYF. CDR3 in DNA: TGCAGTGCTAGTTCGTCCGGGACTAGCGGCACAGATACGCAGTATTTT.

V is TRBV6-5 and J is TRBJ2-5; 8 nucleotides match TRBD2. The germline CDR1 and CDR2 sequences are MNHEY and SVGAGI. The trim removed 6 bases at V and 1 base at J, leaving 7 bases unmatched. This CDR3 spans 15 amino acids. The CDR3 bases are TGTGCCAGCAGATTGTCCGGGACTAGCCAAGAGACCCAGTACTTC. It encodes CASRLSGTSQETQYF.

This clonotype was recorded a few times. The chain joins TRBV15 to TRBJ2-1; 9 nucleotides agree with TRBD1. Germline lookup yields CDR1 LNHNV and CDR2 YYDKDF (reference sequence). V lost 1 base and J lost 3; bases outside the gene matches: 4. CDR3 size: 16 residues. The CDR3 DNA reads TGTGCCACCAGCAGAGGGGGACAGGGCCTCTACAATGAGCAGTTCTTC. It specifies CATSRGGQGLYNEQFF.

In this sample, this clonotype turned up a few times. The J gene is TRBJ1-2, the V gene TRBV6-2 or TRBV6-3; possibly TRBD1 for D (5 bases). The V end lost 5 bases, the J end lost 4 bases, and 20 bases lay between the germline ends. Germline CDR1 reads MNHEY; CDR2 reads SVGEGT. The CDR3 loop spans 16 amino acids. The CDR3 sequence is CASSRSGTGPLYGYTF. CDR3 DNA: TGTGCCAGCAGTCGATCCGGGACGGGACCCCTCTATGGCTACACCTTC.

This rearrangement joins TRBV12-3 or TRBV12-4 to TRBJ1-6; unclear D gene. V gave up 6 bases and J gave up 6 bases, with 15 bases separating them. The CDR3 totals 15 residues. CDR3 region: CASSLDPGSNSPLHF. CDR3 bases: TGTGCCAGCAGCCTCGACCCGGGCTCTAATTCACCCCTCCACTTT.

This clonotype was picked up a small number of times. The chain is built from TRBV27 and TRBJ2-3, with D maybe TRBD1 (6 bases). Germline loops: CDR1 MNHEY, CDR2 SMNVEV (reference sequence). The CDR3 sequence is 16 residues long. V lost 5 bases and J 1 base, leaving 16 bases between the germline ends. CDR3 amino acids: CASSVKQGNGTDTQYF. In DNA, the CDR3 is TGTGCCAGCAGTGTAAAACAGGGAAACGGCACAGATACGCAGTATTTT.

CDR3 protein: CASSSPRGQGVPGANVLTF. The CDR3 DNA is TGTGCCAGCAGCTCTCCCCGGGGACAGGGGGTTCCAGGGGCCAACGTCCTGACTTTC. The chain uses TRBV7-6 and TRBJ2-6; TRBD1 matches at 11 bases. CDR1 and CDR2 (germline): SGHVS, FNYEAQ. Trimming removed 4 bases from V and 4 bases from J; junction bases left unmatched: 12. CDR3 length equals 19 residues.

CDR3 nucleotides: TGCAGCGGGGGAGCGGACTCCGGAGTCGAGCTGTTTTTT. Translation gives CSGGADSGVELFF. This rearrangement joins TRBV29-1 to TRBJ2-2; a possible D gene is TRBD2 (5 bases). Germline assignment: CDR1 SQVTM and CDR2 ANQGSEA. CDR3 size: 13 residues. Trimming removed 7 bases at V and 11 bases at J, with 20 bases between.

The rearrangement uses TRBV10-2 and TRBJ2-5; no reliable D call. The germline V gene encodes CDR1 WSHSY and CDR2 SAAADI. V was pared by 0 bases and J by 9 bases, with 5 bases between. The CDR3 consists of 11 residues. The CDR3 DNA sequence: TGCGCCAGCAGTGAGTCAATGGCCCAGTACTTC. This sequence encodes CASSESMAQYF.

The J gene is TRBJ2-2, the V gene TRBV29-1, with 7 bases lining up with TRBD1. The germline gives CDR1 SQVTM, CDR2 ANQGSEA. The J segment lost 0 bases and the V segment lost 3 bases, leaving 4 bases of the junction unmatched. CDR3 size: 15 residues. The CDR3 protein is CSVDSDRANTGELFF. The CDR3 DNA reads TGCAGCGTTGATAGTGACAGGGCGAACACCGGGGAGCTGTTTTTT.

This clonotype was counted ten times or more. The chain uses TRBV5-1 and TRBJ1-1, with TRBD1 identical over 10 bases. The CDR3 is 17 amino acids. Unmatched junction bases numbered 12, after V lost 4 bases and J lost 3 bases. From germline, CDR1 is SGHRS and CDR2 YFSETQ. CDR3 protein: CASSDPGQGITDTEAFF. CDR3 bases: TGCGCCAGCAGCGACCCGGGACAGGGGATAACGGACACTGAAGCTTTCTTT.

This clonotype was found a few times. V usage is TRBV24-1 and J usage is TRBJ2-1; 9 nucleotides agree with TRBD1. With 4 bases clipped from V and 10 bases from J, the junction kept 10 bases outside the gene matches. The CDR3 runs to 15 residues. Germline V lookup: CDR1 KGHDR, CDR2 SFDVKD. The CDR3 loop reads CATSDLPGQGGEQFF. The CDR3 DNA sequence: TGTGCCACCAGTGACCTGCCGGGACAGGGAGGCGAGCAGTTCTTC.

In this sample, this clonotype turned up many times. The V and J genes are TRBV7-2 and TRBJ2-7; D assignment may be TRBD1 or TRBD2 (5 bases each). Germline loops: CDR1 SGHTA, CDR2 FQGNSA. Trimming took 1 base from V and 5 from J, leaving 15 bases between them. This CDR3 comprises 15 residues. CDR3 amino acids: CASSLGTGPRDEQYV. CDR3 nucleotide sequence: TGTGCCAGCAGCTTAGGGACGGGGCCACGGGACGAGCAGTACGTC.

This clonotype showed up just a few times. The J gene is TRBJ1-6, the V gene TRBV9, with D maybe TRBD1 (5 bases). The germline CDR1 and CDR2 sequences are SGDLS and YYNGEE. The CDR3 totals 15 residues. V was pared by 0 bases and J by 9 bases, with 13 bases between. Written as DNA, the CDR3 is TGTGCCAGCAGCGTAGAGAGCAGGGCTGGTTCACCCCTCCACTTT. It yields the protein CASSVESRAGSPLHF.

The rearrangement uses TRBV6-2 or TRBV6-3 and TRBJ1-1; TRBD1 might be the D (5 bases). The CDR3 sequence is 15 residues long. Trimming left V 2 bases short and J 5 bases short, with 15 bases between. CDR1 and CDR2 from the germline V gene are MNHEY and SVGEGT. The DNA for the CDR3 is TGTGCCAGCAGTTACCCCAGGGTGGGGGTTACTGAAGCTTTCTTT. Its translation: CASSYPRVGVTEAFF.

J is TRBJ2-7 and V is TRBV14; perhaps TRBD1 as D (6 bases). This CDR3 is 14 amino acids long. Trimming cost V 3 bases and J 4 bases, with 13 bases left between them. Germline lookup yields CDR1 SGHDN and CDR2 FVKESK. The CDR3 DNA is TGTGCCAGCAGCCACCGGGACATCCCTTACGAGCAGTACTTC. Amino acid sequence: CASSHRDIPYEQYF.

There are a few counts of this clonotype. This sequence joins TRBV6-6 and TRBJ2-1, with D tentatively TRBD2 (5 bases). With 6 bases removed from V and 5 bases from J, the gap between germline ends came to 17 bases. Germline V gene sequence: CDR1 MNHNY, CDR2 SVGAGI (reference sequence). CDR3 size: 15 residues. The CDR3 here is CASRPGLFQDNEQFF. The CDR3 DNA reads TGTGCCAGCAGGCCCGGACTCTTCCAGGACAATGAGCAGTTCTTC.

The rearrangement joins TRBV12-3 or TRBV12-4 to TRBJ1-1; 7 bases are a match to TRBD1. V lost 8 bases to trimming and J lost 0 bases; unmatched junction nucleotides: 9. The CDR3 extends over 15 amino acids. The CDR3 nucleotides read TGTGCCAGCGCAGGGGGACAGCTGATGAACACTGAAGCTTTCTTT. It yields the protein CASAGGQLMNTEAFF.

This clonotype was picked up a small number of times. CDR3 nucleotides: TGCGCCAGCAGCTCAAAGCGGGGGACACACAATGAGCAGTTCTTC. Its translation: CASSSKRGTHNEQFF. The J gene is TRBJ2-1, the V gene TRBV5-1; 8 bases line up with TRBD2. From germline, CDR1 is SGHRS and CDR2 YFSETQ. V lost 3 bases, J lost 5 bases, and 7 bases stayed unmatched. The CDR3 consists of 15 residues.

The chain is built from TRBV20-1 and TRBJ1-5, with D uncertain. The ends were cut back, 6 bases at V and 4 bases at J, with 16 bases in the middle. The CDR3 runs to 14 residues. CDR1 is DFQATT, CDR2 SNEGSKA, per germline (reference sequence). CDR3 protein: CSAQARADNQPQHF. CDR3 DNA: TGCAGTGCCCAAGCCCGGGCAGATAATCAGCCCCAGCATTTT.

This clonotype was seen a handful of times. The chain carries TRBV5-1 and TRBJ2-1, with D possibly TRBD2 on 7 matching bases. The CDR3 contains 16 residues. V lost 6 bases and J lost 6, with 22 bases in between. The germline gives CDR1 SGHRS, CDR2 YFSETQ. The CDR3 region has the DNA TGCGCCAGCACTCTCCCAGGGTGGGGGGGCGTCAATGAGCAGTTCTTC. Its translation: CASTLPGWGGVNEQFF.